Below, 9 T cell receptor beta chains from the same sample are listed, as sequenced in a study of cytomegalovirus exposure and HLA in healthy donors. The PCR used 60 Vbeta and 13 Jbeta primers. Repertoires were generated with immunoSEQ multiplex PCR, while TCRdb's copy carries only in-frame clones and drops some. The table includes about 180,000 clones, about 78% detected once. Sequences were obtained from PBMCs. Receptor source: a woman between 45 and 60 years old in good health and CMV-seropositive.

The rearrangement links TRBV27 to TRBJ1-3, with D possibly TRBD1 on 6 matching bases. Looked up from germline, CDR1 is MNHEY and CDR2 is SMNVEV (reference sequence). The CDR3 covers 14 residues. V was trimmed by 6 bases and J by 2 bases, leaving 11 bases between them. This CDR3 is CASSRGSPGNTIYF. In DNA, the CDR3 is TGTGCCAGCAGCAGGGGAAGCCCTGGAAACACCATATATTTT.

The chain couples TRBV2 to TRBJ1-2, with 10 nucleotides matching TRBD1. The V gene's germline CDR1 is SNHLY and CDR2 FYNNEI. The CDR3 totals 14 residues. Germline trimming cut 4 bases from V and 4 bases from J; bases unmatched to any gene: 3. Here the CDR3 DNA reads TGTGCCAGCAGTGCGACAGGGGGCGGCTATGGCTACACCTTC. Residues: CASSATGGGYGYTF.

This CDR3 reads CASSSGQGGTGELFF. The DNA of the CDR3 is TGTGCCAGCAGTTCTGGACAGGGGGGGACCGGGGAGCTGTTTTTT. V usage is TRBV6-1 and J usage is TRBJ2-2, with 10 bases lining up with TRBD1. This CDR3 contains 15 residues. Germline loops: CDR1 MNHNS, CDR2 SASEGT. J gave up 5 bases and V 5 bases, and 5 bases lay outside the gene matches.

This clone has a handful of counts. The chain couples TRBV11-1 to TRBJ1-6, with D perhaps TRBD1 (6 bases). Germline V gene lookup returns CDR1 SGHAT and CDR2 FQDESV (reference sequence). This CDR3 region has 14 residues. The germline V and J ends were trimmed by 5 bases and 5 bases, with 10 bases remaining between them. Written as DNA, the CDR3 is TGTGCCAGCAGCGTCAGGGGAAATAATTCACCCCTCCACTTT. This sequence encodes CASSVRGNNSPLHF.

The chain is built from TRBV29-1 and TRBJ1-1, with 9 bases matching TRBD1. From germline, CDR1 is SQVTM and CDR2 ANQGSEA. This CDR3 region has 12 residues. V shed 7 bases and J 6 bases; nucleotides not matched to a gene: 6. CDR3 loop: CSAIQGAPEAFF. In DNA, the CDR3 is TGCAGCGCGATACAGGGGGCGCCTGAAGCTTTCTTT.

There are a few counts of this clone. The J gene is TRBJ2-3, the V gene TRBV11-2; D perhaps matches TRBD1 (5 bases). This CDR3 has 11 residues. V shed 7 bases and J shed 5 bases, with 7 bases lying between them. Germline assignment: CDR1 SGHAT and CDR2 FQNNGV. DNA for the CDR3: TGTGCCAGCAACAGGCGAGATACGCAGTATTTT. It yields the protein CASNRRDTQYF.

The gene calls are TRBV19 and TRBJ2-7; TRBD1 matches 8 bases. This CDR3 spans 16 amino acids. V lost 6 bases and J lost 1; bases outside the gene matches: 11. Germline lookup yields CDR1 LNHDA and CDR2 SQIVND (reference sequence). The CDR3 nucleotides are TGTGCCAGTAGACGTACCGGACAGGGACTTTCCTACGAGCAGTACTTC. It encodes CASRRTGQGLSYEQYF.

DNA of the CDR3: TGTGCCAGCTCCCCGGACAGATATGGCTACACCTTC. Translation gives CASSPDRYGYTF. This chain links TRBV18 with TRBJ1-2; maybe TRBD1 (6 bases). The CDR3 extends over 12 amino acids. Trimming pared 6 bases from V and 5 bases from J, leaving 10 bases between. The V gene's germline CDR1 is KGHSH and CDR2 LQKENI.

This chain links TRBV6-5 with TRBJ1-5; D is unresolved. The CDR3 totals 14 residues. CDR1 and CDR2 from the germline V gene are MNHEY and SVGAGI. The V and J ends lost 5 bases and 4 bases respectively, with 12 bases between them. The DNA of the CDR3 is TGTGCCAGCAGTCGGACGGGAGAAAATCAGCCCCAGCATTTT. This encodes CASSRTGENQPQHF.